The present T cell receptor beta chain was sequenced within a study of PD-1 blockade in classical Hodgkin lymphoma. Trimming cost V 4 bases and J 1 base, with 8 bases left between them. The CDR3 loop spans 13 amino acids. Germline V gives CDR1 SGHTS, CDR2 YDEGEE. This sample's time point: cycle 4 day 1 (C4D1), after five to seven weeks of nivolumab. Exposure to brentuximab vedotin varied, and each patient had relapsed following autologous stem cell transplantation. Isolation of CD4+ T cells from thawed PBMCs was performed by magnetic negative selection. With regard to this clone: Its specificity is unknown.

This table comes from immunoSEQ multiplex PCR, and its TCRdb copy is limited to in-frame clones, with some not included. The sample has around 37,000 clones; around 90% are singletons. General study results and limits: Significant TCR diversity gains by C4D1 occurred in CD4+ but not CD8+ cells. Why the repertoires differ is still unclear, perhaps disease activity or prior therapy.

The sample in question was CD4+ T cells from blood, obtained before the fourth cycle of nivolumab. The receptor was derived from a human donor with classical Hodgkin lymphoma. V gene TRBV5-8 combines with J gene TRBJ2-5; a possible D gene is TRBD2 (5 bases). The CDR3 nucleotides are TGTGCCAGCAGCAGGCGGGTCCAAGAGACCCAGTACTTC. This encodes CASSRRVQETQYF.